Below are 4 T cell receptor beta chains sequenced from a single sample in a study of cytomegalovirus exposure and HLA in healthy donors. The PCR employed 60 Vbeta primers together with 13 Jbeta primers. Assay: immunoSEQ multiplex PCR; the TCRdb copy retains only in-frame clones and omits some. The table shows roughly 200,000 clones, with over 60% occurring only once. The sequencing sample was made of PBMCs. Source of these receptors: a woman in her twenties or thirties in good health and CMV-seropositive.

The gene calls are TRBV4-3 and TRBJ1-4, with 7 bases that match TRBD1. Germline V lookup: CDR1 LGHNA, CDR2 YSLEER. This CDR3 has 15 amino acids. The trim removed 1 base at V and 7 bases at J, leaving 6 bases unmatched. The CDR3 here is CASSQGATGIEKLFF. In nucleotides, the CDR3 is TGCGCCAGCAGCCAAGGGGCGACAGGGATTGAAAAACTGTTTTTT.

The chain has TRBV4-3 and TRBJ2-1; 12 bases agree with TRBD2. J was trimmed by 4 bases and V by 4 bases; bases with no gene match: 11. This CDR3 has 18 residues. Germline CDR1 and CDR2: LGHNA and YSLEER. The CDR3 nucleotides read TGCGCCAGCAGCCCCTTGACTAGCGGGGGTACCTCTTACAATGAGCAGTTCTTC. Its protein product is CASSPLTSGGTSYNEQFF.

This rearrangement joins TRBV5-6 to TRBJ2-3; 10 nucleotides line up with TRBD2. V shed 1 base, J shed 5 bases, and the junction held 7 bases outside the gene matches. In germline, CDR1 is SGHDT, CDR2 YYEEEE. This CDR3 contains 16 residues. The CDR3 nucleotides are TGTGCCAGCAGCTTGTCTAGCGGGAGATCGGTAGATACGCAGTATTTT. Translation gives CASSLSSGRSVDTQYF.

CDR3: CASSQDNRFDYGYTF. CDR3 sequence (DNA): TGCGCCAGCAGCCAAGATAATCGGTTTGACTATGGCTACACCTTC. V and J are TRBV4-3 and TRBJ1-2; the D is unclear. V lost 0 bases and J lost 3, with 11 bases in between. Germline V gives CDR1 LGHNA, CDR2 YSLEER. The CDR3 covers 15 residues.